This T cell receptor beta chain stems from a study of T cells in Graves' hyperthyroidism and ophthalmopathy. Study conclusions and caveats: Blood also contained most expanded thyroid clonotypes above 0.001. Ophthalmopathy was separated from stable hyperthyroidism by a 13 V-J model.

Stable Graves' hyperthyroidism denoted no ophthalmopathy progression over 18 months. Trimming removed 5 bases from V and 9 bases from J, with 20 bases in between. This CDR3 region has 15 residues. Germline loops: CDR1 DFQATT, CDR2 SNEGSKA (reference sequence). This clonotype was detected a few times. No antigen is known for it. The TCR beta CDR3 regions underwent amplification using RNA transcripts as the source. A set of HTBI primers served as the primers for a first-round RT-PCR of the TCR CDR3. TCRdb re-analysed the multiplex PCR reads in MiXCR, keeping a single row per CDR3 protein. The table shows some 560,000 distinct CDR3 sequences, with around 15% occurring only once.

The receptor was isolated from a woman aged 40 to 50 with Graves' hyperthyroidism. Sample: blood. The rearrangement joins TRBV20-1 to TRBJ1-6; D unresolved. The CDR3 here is CSAVSSYLESSPLHF. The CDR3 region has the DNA TGCAGTGCTGTCTCGTCCTACTTGGAGAGTTCACCCCTCCACTTT.